Reported below is one T cell receptor beta chain. What it binds is not known. Profiled with immunoSEQ multiplex PCR; TCRdb holds only in-frame clones, not every one. The sample holds roughly 2,200 clones, around 23% seen once. Trimming at V came to 3 bases and at J to 10 bases, leaving 11 bases not matched to a gene. The CDR3 covers 15 residues. The V gene's germline CDR1 is KGHSH and CDR2 LQKENI. This specimen comes from a study of T cells in localized non-small cell lung cancer. General observations from the study: Uninvolved adjacent lung had more T cell clonality than any other tissue, topping tumor. Heterogeneity remains possible because sequencing was limited to only one tumor region. Detection in adjacent lung was observed for a median around 55 of the top 100 tumor clones.

The rearrangement joins TRBV18 to TRBJ2-1; 8 bases line up with TRBD1. The specimen comprised lung tumor tissue, sampled before any cancer treatment. The clonotype originates from a man aged 35 to 69 with stage III lung adenocarcinoma. As DNA, the CDR3 is TGTGCCAGCTCACCGGACAGGGACACCCTCGGGGAGCAGTTCTTC. Amino acids: CASSPDRDTLGEQFF.